The sequence of this T cell receptor beta chain was determined in a study of T cells after yellow fever vaccination. This clonotype has only a few counts. The germline gives CDR1 SGHNT, CDR2 YENEEA. The CDR3 runs to 14 residues. The V and J ends lost 4 bases and 10 bases, in that order; junction bases with no gene match: 3. In TCRdb, the 5' RACE reads were re-called with MiXCR into one record per CDR3 protein. The profile shows 500,000 to 700,000 distinct CDR3 sequences, about 19% of them singletons. The TCR was taken from a man younger than 40 who received the YFV17D yellow fever vaccine. V gene TRBV11-3 combines with J gene TRBJ1-6; 11 bases map to TRBD1. The specimen was PBMCs, collected 15 days after the yellow fever booster vaccination. CDR3 loop: CASSSDRGQSPLHF. The CDR3 DNA reads TGTGCCAGCAGCTCGGACAGGGGGCAATCACCCCTCCACTTT.